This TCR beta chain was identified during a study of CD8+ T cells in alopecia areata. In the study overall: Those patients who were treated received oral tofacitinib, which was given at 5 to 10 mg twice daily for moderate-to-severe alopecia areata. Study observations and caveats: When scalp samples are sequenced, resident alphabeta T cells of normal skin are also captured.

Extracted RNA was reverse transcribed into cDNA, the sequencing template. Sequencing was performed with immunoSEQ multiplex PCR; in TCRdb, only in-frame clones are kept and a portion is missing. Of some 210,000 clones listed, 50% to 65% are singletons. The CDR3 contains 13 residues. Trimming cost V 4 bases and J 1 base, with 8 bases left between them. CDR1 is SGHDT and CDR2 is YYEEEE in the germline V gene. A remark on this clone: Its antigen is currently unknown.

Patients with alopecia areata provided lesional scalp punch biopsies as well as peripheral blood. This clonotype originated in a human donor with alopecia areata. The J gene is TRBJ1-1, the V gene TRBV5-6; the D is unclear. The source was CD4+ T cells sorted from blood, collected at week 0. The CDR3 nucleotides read TGTGCCAGCAGCGCTAGGAGGAACACTGAAGCTTTCTTT. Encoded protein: CASSARRNTEAFF. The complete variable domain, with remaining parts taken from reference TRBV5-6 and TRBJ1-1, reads DAGVTQSPTHLIKTRGQQVTLRCSPKSGHDTVSWYQQALGQGPQFIFQYYEEEERQRGNFPDRFSGHQFPNYSSELNVNALLLGDSALYLCASSARRNTEAFFGQGTRLTVV.